This paragraph reports one T cell receptor (beta chain). Its specificity is unknown. This entry is derived from a study of shared clonotypes between healthy human individuals. The assay was immunoSEQ multiplex PCR, and TCRdb's table has in-frame clones only and misses some. The table records around 940,000 clones, 70% to 85% of them present only once. Findings and limits, study-wide: Sequencing depth was expected to influence donor clonotype sharing. Four donors held about 5% of naive CD4 clonotypes in common.

The CDR3 contains 16 residues. V dropped 2 bases and J dropped 4; count of bases not matched to a gene: 9. Germline CDR1 is SGHNT and CDR2 is YYREEE (reference sequence). Those who donated, Caucasian adults without exception, all lived in Nashville, Tennessee. Sequenced: memory CD4+ T cells sorted from blood. Subset here: CD45RA-negative fraction. The receptor was isolated from a man younger than 35 in good health. The chain recombines TRBV5-4 with TRBJ2-1; 7 nucleotides line up with TRBD2. DNA of the CDR3: TGTGCCAGCAGCTTAGGGGCGGGAGTCCCATACAATGAGCAGTTCTTC. This encodes CASSLGAGVPYNEQFF.